The subject of this entry is one TCR beta chain. Antigen: not known. The sample is drawn from a study of cytomegalovirus exposure and HLA in healthy donors. Overall study results and limits: The classifier reportedly diagnosed cytomegalovirus status with high specificity and sensitivity. In vitro work confirmed that a few CMV-associated chains recognize CMV antigens.

Repertoires were generated with immunoSEQ multiplex PCR, while TCRdb's copy carries only in-frame clones and drops some. The sample holds about 120,000 clones, less than 90% seen once. The V segment lost 10 bases and the J segment 3 bases; nucleotides outside the gene matches: 8. This CDR3 spans 13 amino acids. Germline V CDR1 and CDR2: MNHEY, SVGAGI. The TCR sequence derives from a man aged 18 to 29 in good health and CMV-seropositive. The source material was PBMCs. The chain carries TRBV6-5 and TRBJ1-1; 7 nucleotides line up with TRBD1. The CDR3 spells CATSGTVYTEAFF. The CDR3 DNA is TGTGCCACCTCAGGGACAGTCTACACTGAAGCTTTCTTT.